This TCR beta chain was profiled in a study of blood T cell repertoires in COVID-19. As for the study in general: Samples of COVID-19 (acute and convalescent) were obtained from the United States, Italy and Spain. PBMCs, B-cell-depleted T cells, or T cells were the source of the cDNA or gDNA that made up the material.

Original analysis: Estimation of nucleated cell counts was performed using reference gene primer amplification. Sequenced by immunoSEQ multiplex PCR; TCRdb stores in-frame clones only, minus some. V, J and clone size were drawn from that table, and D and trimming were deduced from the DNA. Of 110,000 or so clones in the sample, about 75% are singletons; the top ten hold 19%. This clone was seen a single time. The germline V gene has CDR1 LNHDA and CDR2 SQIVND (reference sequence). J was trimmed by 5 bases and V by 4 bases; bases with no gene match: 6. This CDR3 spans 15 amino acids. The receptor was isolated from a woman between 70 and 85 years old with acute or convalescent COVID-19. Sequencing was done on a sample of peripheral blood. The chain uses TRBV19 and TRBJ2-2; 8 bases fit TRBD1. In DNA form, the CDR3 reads TGTGCCAGTAGTAACCGGGACAGGAGGACCGGGGAGCTGTTTTTT. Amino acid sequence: CASSNRDRRTGELFF.